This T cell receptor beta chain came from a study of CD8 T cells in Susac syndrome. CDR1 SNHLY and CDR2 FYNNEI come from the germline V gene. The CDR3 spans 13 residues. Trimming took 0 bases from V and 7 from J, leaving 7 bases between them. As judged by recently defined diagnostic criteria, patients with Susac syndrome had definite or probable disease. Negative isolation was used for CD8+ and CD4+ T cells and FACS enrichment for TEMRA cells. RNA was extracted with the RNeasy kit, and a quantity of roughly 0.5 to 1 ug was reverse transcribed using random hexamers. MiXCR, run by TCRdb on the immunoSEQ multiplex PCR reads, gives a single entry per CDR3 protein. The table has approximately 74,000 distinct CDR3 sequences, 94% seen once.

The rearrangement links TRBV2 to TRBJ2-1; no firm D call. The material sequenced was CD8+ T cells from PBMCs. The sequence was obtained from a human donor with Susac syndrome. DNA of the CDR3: TGTGCCAGCAGTGAAGCGCTGGAGAATGAGCAGTTCTTC. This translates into CASSEALENEQFF.